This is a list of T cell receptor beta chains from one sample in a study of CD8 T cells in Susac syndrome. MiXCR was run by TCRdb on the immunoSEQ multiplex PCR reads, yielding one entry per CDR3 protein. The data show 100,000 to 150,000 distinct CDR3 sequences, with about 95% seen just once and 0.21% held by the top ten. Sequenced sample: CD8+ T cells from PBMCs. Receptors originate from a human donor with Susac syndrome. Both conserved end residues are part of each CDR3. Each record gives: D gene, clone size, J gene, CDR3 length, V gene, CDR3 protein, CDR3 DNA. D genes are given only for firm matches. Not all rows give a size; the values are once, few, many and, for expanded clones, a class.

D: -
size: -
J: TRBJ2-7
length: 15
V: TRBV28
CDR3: CASSSLGERSYEQYF
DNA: TGTGCCAGCAGTTCACTCGGGGAGAGGTCCTACGAGCAGTACTTC

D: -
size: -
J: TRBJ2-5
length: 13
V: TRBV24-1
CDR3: CATREQDQETQYF
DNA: TGTGCCACCAGGGAGCAGGACCAAGAGACCCAGTACTTC

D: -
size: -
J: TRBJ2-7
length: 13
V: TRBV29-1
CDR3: CSVGEQNFYEQYF
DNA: TGCAGCGTTGGTGAACAGAACTTCTACGAGCAGTACTTC

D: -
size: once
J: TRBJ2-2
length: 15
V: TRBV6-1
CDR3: CASSQADMNTGELFF
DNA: TGTGCCAGCAGTCAAGCGGATATGAACACCGGGGAGCTGTTTTTT

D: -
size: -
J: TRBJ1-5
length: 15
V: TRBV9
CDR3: CASSVEGIGNQPQHF
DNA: TGTGCCAGCAGCGTAGAGGGTATTGGCAATCAGCCCCAGCATTTT

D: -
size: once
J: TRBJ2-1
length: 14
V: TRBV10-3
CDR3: CAISESRTGDEQFF
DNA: TGTGCCATCAGTGAGTCGAGGACCGGCGATGAGCAGTTCTTC

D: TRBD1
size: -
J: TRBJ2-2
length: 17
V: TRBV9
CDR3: CASSVVSGTANTGELFF
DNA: TGTGCCAGCAGCGTAGTGTCAGGGACAGCGAACACCGGGGAGCTGTTTTTT

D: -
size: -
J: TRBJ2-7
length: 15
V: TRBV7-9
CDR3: CASSLVAAGYYEQYF
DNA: TGTGCCAGCAGCTTAGTTGCGGCGGGTTACTACGAGCAGTACTTC

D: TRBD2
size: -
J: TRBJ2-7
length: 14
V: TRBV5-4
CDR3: CASSFSGGPYEQYF
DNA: TGTGCCAGCAGCTTCAGCGGGGGGCCTTATGAGCAGTACTTC

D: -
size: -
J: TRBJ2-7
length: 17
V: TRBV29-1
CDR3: CSVEAPDPSGGTYEQYF
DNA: TGCAGCGTTGAAGCCCCTGATCCATCCGGGGGAACCTACGAGCAGTACTTC

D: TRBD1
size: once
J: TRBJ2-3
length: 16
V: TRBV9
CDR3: CASSAGDRGVTDTQYF
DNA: TGTGCCAGCAGCGCCGGGGACAGGGGAGTGACAGATACGCAGTATTTT

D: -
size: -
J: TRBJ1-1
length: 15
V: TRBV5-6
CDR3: CASSLGARWNTEAFF
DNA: TGTGCCAGCAGCTTGGGGGCGCGGTGGAACACTGAAGCTTTCTTT

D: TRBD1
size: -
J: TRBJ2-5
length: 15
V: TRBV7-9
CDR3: CASSTRDRGLGTQYF
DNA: TGTGCCAGCAGCACCCGGGACAGGGGGCTAGGGACCCAGTACTTC

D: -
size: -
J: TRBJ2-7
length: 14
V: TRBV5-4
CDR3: CASSLDRDNYEQYF
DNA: TGTGCCAGCAGCTTGGACCGTGATAACTACGAGCAGTACTTC

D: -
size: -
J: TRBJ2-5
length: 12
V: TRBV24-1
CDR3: CATSDPQETQYF
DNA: TGTGCCACCAGTGATCCACAAGAGACCCAGTACTTC

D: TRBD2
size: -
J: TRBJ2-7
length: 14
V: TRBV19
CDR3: CASSTSGGDYEQYF
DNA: TGTGCCAGTAGTACTAGCGGAGGAGACTACGAGCAGTACTTC

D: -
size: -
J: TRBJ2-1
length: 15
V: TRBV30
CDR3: CAWSVSAELYNEQFF
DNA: TGTGCCTGGAGTGTATCAGCGGAACTATACAATGAGCAGTTCTTC

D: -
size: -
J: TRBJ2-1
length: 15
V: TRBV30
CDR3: CAWNAGLSSYNEQFF
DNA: TGTGCCTGGAACGCGGGCCTGAGCTCCTACAATGAGCAGTTCTTC

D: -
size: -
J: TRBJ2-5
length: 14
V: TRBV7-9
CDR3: CASSPDWDQETQYF
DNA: TGTGCCAGCAGCCCGGACTGGGACCAAGAGACCCAGTACTTC

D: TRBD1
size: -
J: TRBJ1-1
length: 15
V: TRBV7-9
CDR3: CASSDRGGAGTEAFF
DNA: TGTGCCAGCAGCGACAGGGGAGGGGCAGGCACTGAAGCTTTCTTT

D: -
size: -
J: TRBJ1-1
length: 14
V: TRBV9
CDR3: CASSVGMGGTEAFF
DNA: TGTGCCAGCAGCGTGGGAATGGGGGGCACTGAAGCTTTCTTT

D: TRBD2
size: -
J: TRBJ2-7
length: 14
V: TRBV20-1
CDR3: CSAGGGGEYYEQYF
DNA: TGCAGTGCTGGGGGGGGAGGAGAATACTACGAGCAGTACTTC

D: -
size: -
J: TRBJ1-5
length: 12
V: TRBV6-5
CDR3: CASRQGAQPQHF
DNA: TGTGCCAGCAGACAGGGCGCACAGCCCCAGCATTTT

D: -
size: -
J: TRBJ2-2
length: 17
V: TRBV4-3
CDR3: CASSKRVFGGRTGELFF
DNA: TGCGCCAGCAGCAAAAGGGTGTTTGGGGGTCGCACCGGGGAGCTGTTTTTT